This T cell receptor beta chain comes out of a study of T cell responses to AZD1222 COVID-19 vaccine. Study overall: Doses given second, at about 4 or about 12 weeks, were pooled. Overall study results and limits: Donors were largely white British and mainly female; clonal diversity was possibly underestimated. An increase in Spike-specific TCR breadth and depth was observed after two AZD1222 doses. Within unmutated variant regions lay the reported targets of nearly half of spike-specific TCRs.

With respect to this clone: The antigen remains unidentified.

TCRdb's copy holds only in-frame clones and misses some; the assay was immunoSEQ multiplex PCR. Counted here are about 120,000 clones, approximately 84% occurring once; the ten biggest clones make up 9.8%. Losses at the gene ends were 3 bases for V and 5 bases for J; bases not matched to a gene: 2. Looked up from germline, CDR1 is SGHTA and CDR2 is FQGTGA. The CDR3 sequence is 14 residues long. This chain joins TRBV7-3 and TRBJ2-3, with TRBD1 identical over 10 bases. The source was peripheral blood, collected on day 0 of AZD1222 vaccination. The sequence came from an adult in good health. The CDR3 region is CASSFGQGGDTQYF. CDR3 DNA: TGTGCCAGCAGCTTTGGACAGGGGGGAGATACGCAGTATTTT.